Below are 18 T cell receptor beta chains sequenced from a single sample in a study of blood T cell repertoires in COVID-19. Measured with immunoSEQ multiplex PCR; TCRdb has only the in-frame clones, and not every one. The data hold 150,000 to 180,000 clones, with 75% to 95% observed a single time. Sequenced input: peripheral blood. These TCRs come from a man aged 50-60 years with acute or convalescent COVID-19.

The CDR3 bases are TGTGCCATCAGTGCCGGGAGCTCAGTGGGCGTCACTGAAGCTTTCTTT. It translates to CAISAGSSVGVTEAFF. This chain links TRBV10-3 with TRBJ1-1; unclear D gene. CDR3 length: 16 amino acids. The germline V gene encodes CDR1 ENHRY and CDR2 SYGVKD. Trimming removed 4 bases from V and 4 bases from J, with 19 bases in between.

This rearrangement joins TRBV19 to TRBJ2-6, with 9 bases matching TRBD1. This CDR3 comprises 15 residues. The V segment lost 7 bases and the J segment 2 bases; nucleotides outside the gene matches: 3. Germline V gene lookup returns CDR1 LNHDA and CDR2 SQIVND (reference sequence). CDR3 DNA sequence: TGTGCCAGTAACAGGGGGCCAGCTGGGGCCAACGTCCTGACTTTC. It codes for CASNRGPAGANVLTF. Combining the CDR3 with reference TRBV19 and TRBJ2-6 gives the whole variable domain DGGITQSPKYLFRKEGQNVTLSCEQNLNHDAMYWYRQDPGQGLRLIYYSQIVNDFQKGDIAEGYSVSREKKESFPLTVTSAQKNPTAFYLCASNRGPAGANVLTFGAGSRLTVL.

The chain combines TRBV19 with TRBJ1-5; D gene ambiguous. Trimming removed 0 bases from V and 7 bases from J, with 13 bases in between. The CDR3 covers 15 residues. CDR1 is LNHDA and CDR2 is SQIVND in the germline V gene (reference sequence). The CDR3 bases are TGTGCCAGTAGTATAGATCGCGGGGTTGGGCAGCCCCAGCATTTT. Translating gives CASSIDRGVGQPQHF.

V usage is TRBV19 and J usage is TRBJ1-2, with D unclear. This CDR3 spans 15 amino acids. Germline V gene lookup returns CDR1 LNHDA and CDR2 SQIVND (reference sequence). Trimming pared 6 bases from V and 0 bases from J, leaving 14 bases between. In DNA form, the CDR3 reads TGTGCCAGTAGGATCTGGTCTACGGCTAACTATGGCTACACCTTC. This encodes CASRIWSTANYGYTF.

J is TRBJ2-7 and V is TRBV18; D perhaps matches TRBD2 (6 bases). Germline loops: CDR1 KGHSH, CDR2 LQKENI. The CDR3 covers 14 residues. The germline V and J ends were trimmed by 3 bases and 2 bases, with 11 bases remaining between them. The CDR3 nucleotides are TGTGCCAGCTCACCGCGGGACCGAGCCTACGAGCAGTACGTC. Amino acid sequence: CASSPRDRAYEQYV.

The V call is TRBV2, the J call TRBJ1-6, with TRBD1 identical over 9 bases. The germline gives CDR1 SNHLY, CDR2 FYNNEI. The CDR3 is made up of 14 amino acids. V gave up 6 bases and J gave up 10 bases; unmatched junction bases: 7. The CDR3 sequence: CASRPGTGTSPLHF. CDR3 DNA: TGTGCCAGCAGACCCGGGACAGGGACATCACCCCTCCACTTT.

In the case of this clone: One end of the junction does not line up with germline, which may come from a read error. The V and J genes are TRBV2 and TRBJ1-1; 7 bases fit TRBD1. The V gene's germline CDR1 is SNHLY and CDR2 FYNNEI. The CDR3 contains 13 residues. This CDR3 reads CASRTDRNAEAFF. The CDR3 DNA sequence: TGTGCCAGCAGGACGGACAGGAACGCTGAAGCTTTCTTT. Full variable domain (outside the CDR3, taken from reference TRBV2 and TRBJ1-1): EPEVTQTPSHQVTQMGQEVILRCVPISNHLYFYWYRQILGQKVEFLVSFYNNEISEKSEIFDDQFSVERPDGSNFTLKIRSTKLEDSAMYFCASRTDRNAEAFFGQGTRLTVV.

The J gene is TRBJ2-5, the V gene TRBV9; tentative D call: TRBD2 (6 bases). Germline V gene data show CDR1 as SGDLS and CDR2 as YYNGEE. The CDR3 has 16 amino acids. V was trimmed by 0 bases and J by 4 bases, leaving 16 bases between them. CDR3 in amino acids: CASSVGGAPQGETQYF. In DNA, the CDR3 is TGTGCCAGCAGCGTAGGCGGGGCCCCCCAGGGAGAGACCCAGTACTTC.

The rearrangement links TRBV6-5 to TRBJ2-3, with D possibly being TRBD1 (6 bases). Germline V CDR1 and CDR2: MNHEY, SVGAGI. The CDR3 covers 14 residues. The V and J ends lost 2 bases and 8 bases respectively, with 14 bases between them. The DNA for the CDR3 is TGTGCCAGCAGTTACGGGACAAAATTGGGTACGCAGTATTTT. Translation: CASSYGTKLGTQYF.

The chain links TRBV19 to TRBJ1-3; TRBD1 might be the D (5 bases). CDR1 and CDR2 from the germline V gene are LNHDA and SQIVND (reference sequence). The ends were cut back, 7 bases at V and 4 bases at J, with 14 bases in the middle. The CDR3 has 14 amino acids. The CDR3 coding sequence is TGTGCCAGTAATAAAGGGGCCCCAGGAAACACCATATATTTT. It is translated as CASNKGAPGNTIYF.

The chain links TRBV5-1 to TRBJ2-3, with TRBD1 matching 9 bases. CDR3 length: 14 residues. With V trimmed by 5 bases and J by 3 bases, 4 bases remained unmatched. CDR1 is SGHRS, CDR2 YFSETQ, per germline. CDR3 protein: CASSTGQGTDTQYF. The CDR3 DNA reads TGCGCCAGCAGTACCGGACAGGGGACAGATACGCAGTATTTT.

CDR3 loop: CASSPQDGRNQPQHF. As DNA, the CDR3 is TGTGCCAGCTCACCCCAGGATGGTCGCAATCAGCCCCAGCATTTT. The chain couples TRBV18 to TRBJ1-5; no definite D call. Germline-derived CDR1 and CDR2 are KGHSH and LQKENI. The CDR3 spans 15 residues. V gave up 3 bases and J gave up 2 bases, with 11 bases separating them.

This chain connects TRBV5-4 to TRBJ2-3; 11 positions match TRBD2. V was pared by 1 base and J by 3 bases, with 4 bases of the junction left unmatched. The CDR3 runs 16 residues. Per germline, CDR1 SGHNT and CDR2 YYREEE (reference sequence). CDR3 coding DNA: TGTGCCAGCAGCTTGCTAGCGGGAGGCGGGACAGATACGCAGTATTTT. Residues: CASSLLAGGGTDTQYF.

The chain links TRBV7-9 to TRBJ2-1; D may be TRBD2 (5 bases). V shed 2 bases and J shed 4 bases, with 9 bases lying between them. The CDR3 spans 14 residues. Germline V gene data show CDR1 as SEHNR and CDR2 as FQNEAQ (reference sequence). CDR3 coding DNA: TGTGCCAGCAGCTTACCGGGGTGGTACAATGAGCAGTTCTTC. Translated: CASSLPGWYNEQFF.

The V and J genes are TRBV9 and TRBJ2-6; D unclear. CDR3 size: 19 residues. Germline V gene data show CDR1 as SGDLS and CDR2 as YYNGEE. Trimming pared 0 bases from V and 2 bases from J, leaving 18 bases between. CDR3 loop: CASSVAPRSKAPGANVLTF. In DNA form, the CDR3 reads TGTGCCAGCAGCGTAGCCCCTCGGAGTAAGGCCCCTGGGGCCAACGTCCTGACTTTC.

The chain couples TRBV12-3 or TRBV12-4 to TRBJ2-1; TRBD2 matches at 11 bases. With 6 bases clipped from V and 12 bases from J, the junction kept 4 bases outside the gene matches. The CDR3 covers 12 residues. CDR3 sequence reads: CASRLSGRVQFF. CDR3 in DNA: TGTGCCAGCAGACTTAGCGGGAGGGTGCAGTTCTTC.

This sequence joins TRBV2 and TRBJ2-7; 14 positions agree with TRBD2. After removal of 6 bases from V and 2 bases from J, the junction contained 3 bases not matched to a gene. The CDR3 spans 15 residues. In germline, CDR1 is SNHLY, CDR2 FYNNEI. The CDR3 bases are TGTGCCAGCAGCGCGGGACTAGCGGGAGCCTACGAGCAGTACTTC. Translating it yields CASSAGLAGAYEQYF. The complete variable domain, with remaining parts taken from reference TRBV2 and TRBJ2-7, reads EPEVTQTPSHQVTQMGQEVILRCVPISNHLYFYWYRQILGQKVEFLVSFYNNEISEKSEIFDDQFSVERPDGSNFTLKIRSTKLEDSAMYFCASSAGLAGAYEQYFGPGTRLTVT.

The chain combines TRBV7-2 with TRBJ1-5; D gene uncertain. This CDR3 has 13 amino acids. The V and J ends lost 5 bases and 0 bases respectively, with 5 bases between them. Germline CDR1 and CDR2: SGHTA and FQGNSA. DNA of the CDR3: TGTGCCAGCAGCGGAGTTAGCAATCAGCCCCAGCATTTT. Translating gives CASSGVSNQPQHF.